Each of the 25 T cell receptor beta chains below was sequenced from the same sample in a study of CD8 T cells in Susac syndrome. Reverse transcription of roughly 0.45 to 1 ug RNA used random hexamers. In TCRdb, the immunoSEQ multiplex PCR reads were re-called with MiXCR into one record per CDR3 protein. This table holds some 260,000 distinct CDR3 sequences, roughly 85% found once. The sequencing sample was made of CD8+ T cells from PBMCs. Receptor source: a human donor with multiple sclerosis.

The chain employs TRBV18 and TRBJ2-7; perhaps TRBD1 as D (5 bases). Trimming removed 0 bases from V and 2 bases from J, with 17 bases in between. The CDR3 is 17 amino acids. Germline CDR1 is KGHSH and CDR2 is LQKENI. CDR3 sequence: CASSPPSPQTVAYEQYF. The CDR3 DNA sequence: TGTGCCAGCTCACCACCCAGCCCTCAGACAGTAGCCTACGAGCAGTACTTC.

In its sample, this clonotype was seen a few times. V usage is TRBV6-1 and J usage is TRBJ2-2, with 8 bases that match TRBD2. V lost 6 bases to trimming and J lost 1 base; unmatched junction nucleotides: 4. Germline V gives CDR1 MNHNS, CDR2 SASEGT. CDR3 length equals 15 residues. CDR3 nucleotides: TGTGCCAGCAGCCCGACTAGCGAGAACACCGGGGAGCTGTTTTTT. Protein: CASSPTSENTGELFF.

The chain carries TRBV20-1 and TRBJ1-2, with a tentative D call TRBD1 (6 bases). The CDR3 sequence is 18 residues long. Germline V gives CDR1 DFQATT, CDR2 SNEGSKA (reference sequence). Trimming took 0 bases from V and 0 from J, leaving 20 bases between them. As DNA, the CDR3 is TGCAGTGCTAGAGATGGGGGGGGGCCCCGAAATACTAACTATGGCTACACCTTC. Translated, it gives CSARDGGGPRNTNYGYTF.

The chain uses TRBV25-1 and TRBJ2-1; perhaps TRBD1 as D (5 bases). This CDR3 has 13 amino acids. The germline gives CDR1 MGHDK, CDR2 SYGVNS. Trimming cost V 2 bases and J 9 bases, with 11 bases left between them. The CDR3 protein is CASSEQGDPEQFF. DNA for the CDR3: TGTGCCAGCAGTGAACAGGGTGATCCTGAGCAGTTCTTC.

V usage is TRBV6-5 and J usage is TRBJ1-2, with a weak D call TRBD1 (5 bases). Germline CDR1 MNHEY, CDR2 SVGAGI. V lost 0 bases to trimming and J lost 1 base, with 6 bases between them. The CDR3 is made up of 14 amino acids. CDR3 sequence reads: CASSYSGDNYGYTF. The CDR3 DNA follows: TGTGCCAGCAGTTACTCGGGGGATAACTATGGCTACACCTTC.

As DNA, the CDR3 is TGTGCCAGCAGTCCCACATCGCGGGGAGGGGACAATCAGCCCCAGCATTTT. This encodes CASSPTSRGGDNQPQHF. J is TRBJ1-5 and V is TRBV28, with TRBD1 as a possible D gene (5 bases). V lost 5 bases to trimming and J lost 3 bases, with 20 bases between them. The germline V gene encodes CDR1 MDHEN and CDR2 SYDVKM. There are 17 residues in the CDR3.

V gene TRBV28 combines with J gene TRBJ1-1; D uncertain. CDR1 is MDHEN, CDR2 SYDVKM, per germline. This CDR3 comprises 13 residues. V dropped 5 bases and J dropped 5 bases, with 12 bases sitting between them. This CDR3 is CASSPLVGTEAFF. CDR3 nucleotides: TGTGCCAGCAGTCCCCTTGTGGGTACTGAAGCTTTCTTT.

The chain combines TRBV7-9 with TRBJ2-6; D gene ambiguous. Germline V lookup: CDR1 SEHNR, CDR2 FQNEAQ (reference sequence). Trimming took off 7 bases at V and 4 bases at J, with 20 bases between the two ends. The CDR3 is made up of 17 amino acids. In DNA form, the CDR3 reads TGTGCCAGCACCTTTATGGACCCGAGGTCCGGGGCCAACGTCCTGACTTTC. This encodes CASTFMDPRSGANVLTF.

V gene TRBV5-4 combines with J gene TRBJ2-7; TRBD1 or TRBD2 may be the D gene (5 bases each). The length of the CDR3 is 14 residues. CDR1 and CDR2 (germline): SGHNT, YYREEE (reference sequence). Trimming shortened V by 5 bases and J by 2 bases, and 14 bases separated the two germline ends. In nucleotides, the CDR3 is TGTGCCAGCAGTTTTGGGGACGGCGCCTACGAGCAGTACTTC. Translation gives CASSFGDGAYEQYF.

On this clonotype itself: This likely comes from a read error, as the CDR3 has no conserved phenylalanine or tryptophan at its end. This chain connects TRBV9 to TRBJ1-3, with 10 bases aligning to TRBD1. Trimming cost V 0 bases and J 6 bases; bases outside gene matches: 3. CDR1 SGDLS and CDR2 YYNGEE come from the germline V gene. CDR3 length: 15 residues. The CDR3: CASSVAGTGENTIYS. DNA of the CDR3: TGTGCCAGCAGCGTAGCGGGGACAGGGGAAAACACCATATATTCT.

The CDR3 bases are TGTGCCAGCGGAGGAGAAAGAAAGCAGTTCTTC. Amino acid sequence: CASGGERKQFF. The chain links TRBV3-1 to TRBJ2-1, with D possibly matching TRBD2 (5 bases). V was cut by 8 bases and J by 11 bases, with 13 bases left in between. The V gene's germline CDR1 is LGHDT and CDR2 YNNKEL (reference sequence). This CDR3 region has 11 residues.

The chain uses TRBV5-1 and TRBJ1-1; D remains unclear. Germline CDR1 reads SGHRS; CDR2 reads YFSETQ. The CDR3 runs 13 residues. The V end lost 1 base, the J end lost 4 bases, and 8 bases lay between the germline ends. The CDR3, as DNA: TGCGCCAGCAGCTTGCGGGGAACCACTGAAGCTTTCTTT. Translating gives CASSLRGTTEAFF.

This clonotype showed up just once. The chain has TRBV29-1 and TRBJ2-1, with unresolved D. The germline CDR1 and CDR2 sequences are SQVTM and ANQGSEA. V lost 4 bases and J 5 bases, leaving 12 bases between the germline ends. The CDR3 is 13 residues long. The CDR3 DNA is TGCAGCGTTGTCCCCCTGCACGACAATGAGCAGTTCTTC. It translates to CSVVPLHDNEQFF.

This clonotype was counted once. J is TRBJ1-5 and V is TRBV2; no definite D call. CDR1 is SNHLY, CDR2 FYNNEI, per germline. There are 13 residues in the CDR3. Trimming pared 0 bases from V and 7 bases from J, leaving 7 bases between. The CDR3 region has the DNA TGTGCCAGCAGTGAAGCGCTTCGGCAGCCCCAGCATTTT. Residues: CASSEALRQPQHF.

The chain joins TRBV10-3 to TRBJ2-1; D may be TRBD1 (7 bases). The germline V gene encodes CDR1 ENHRY and CDR2 SYGVKD. CDR3 length: 13 amino acids. V was pared by 8 bases and J by 8 bases, with 16 bases between. Here the CDR3 reads CAISGDRADEQFF. CDR3 nucleotide sequence: TGTGCCATCTCGGGAGACAGGGCGGATGAGCAGTTCTTC.

The chain has TRBV12-3 or TRBV12-4 and TRBJ1-5, with a possible D match to TRBD1 (5 bases). The CDR3 has 16 residues. Trimming left V 6 bases short and J 2 bases short, with 17 bases between. CDR3 DNA sequence: TGTGCCAGCAGGTCTTCATCCGGGGGAGGCAATCAGCCCCAGCATTTT. Its protein product is CASRSSSGGGNQPQHF.

This chain uses TRBV7-9 with TRBJ2-7; TRBD2 matches 8 bases. The germline CDR1 and CDR2 sequences are SEHNR and FQNEAQ (reference sequence). This CDR3 contains 12 residues. The V and J ends lost 8 bases and 2 bases, in that order; junction bases with no gene match: 2. For the CDR3, the DNA is TGTGCCAGCCGGCGGGGGGCCTACGAGCAGTACTTC. Protein sequence: CASRRGAYEQYF.

V and J are TRBV4-2 and TRBJ2-2, with D hard to call. The V end lost 0 bases, the J end lost 8 bases, and 1 base lay between the germline ends. Germline loops: CDR1 LGHNA, CDR2 YNFKEQ. This CDR3 spans 11 amino acids. The CDR3 loop is CASSQEGELFF. The CDR3 DNA sequence: TGTGCCAGCAGCCAAGAGGGGGAGCTGTTTTTT.

The chain couples TRBV29-1 to TRBJ1-4; TRBD1 matches at 9 bases. Germline CDR1 is SQVTM and CDR2 is ANQGSEA. J gave up 9 bases and V 3 bases, and 8 bases lay outside the gene matches. The CDR3 totals 14 residues. Here the CDR3 reads CSVDLRTGDKKLFF. CDR3 nucleotide sequence: TGCAGCGTTGATCTAAGGACAGGGGATAAAAAACTGTTTTTT.

CDR3 coding DNA: TGTGCCAGCAGCTGGCAACTAGCGGGAGGAGAGACCCAGTACTTC. Its translation: CASSWQLAGGETQYF. The chain employs TRBV5-6 and TRBJ2-5; 12 bases map to TRBD2. J was trimmed by 4 bases and V by 3 bases; bases with no gene match: 4. The CDR3 has 15 residues. Germline-derived CDR1 and CDR2 are SGHDT and YYEEEE.

This chain joins TRBV9 and TRBJ2-1; 13 nucleotides agree with TRBD2. Germline-derived CDR1 and CDR2 are SGDLS and YYNGEE. The CDR3 runs to 16 residues. J lost 7 bases, V lost 4 bases, and 8 bases had no gene match. CDR3 in DNA: TGTGCCAGCAGCCAGCCACTAGCGGGAGGGCCGAATGAGCAGTTCTTC. Translated, it gives CASSQPLAGGPNEQFF. Looking up the rest from reference TRBV9 and TRBJ2-1 gives the full variable domain: DSGVTQTPKHLITATGQRVTLRCSPRSGDLSVYWYQQSLDQGLQFLIQYYNGEERAKGNILERFSAQQFPDLHSELNLSSLELGDSALYFCASSQPLAGGPNEQFFGPGTRLTVL.

V and J are TRBV27 and TRBJ2-1; D not certain. Trimming removed 0 bases from V and 2 bases from J, with 8 bases in between. The CDR3 has 15 residues. CDR1 is MNHEY and CDR2 is SMNVEV in the germline V gene (reference sequence). DNA of the CDR3: TGTGCCAGCAGTTTATCTACGGGCGCCTACAATGAGCAGTTCTTC. This gives the protein CASSLSTGAYNEQFF.

This sequence joins TRBV15 and TRBJ1-1; D gene unclear. The CDR3 has 13 residues. From germline, CDR1 is LNHNV and CDR2 YYDKDF (reference sequence). V was cut by 0 bases and J by 4 bases, with 6 bases left in between. As DNA, the CDR3 is TGTGCCACCAGCAGAGATCCGGTCACTGAAGCTTTCTTT. This translates into CATSRDPVTEAFF.

The genes are TRBV9 and TRBJ1-6, with 7 bases aligning to TRBD1. Germline V gene lookup returns CDR1 SGDLS and CDR2 YYNGEE. V lost 8 bases, J lost 7 bases, and 15 bases stayed unmatched. This CDR3 comprises 16 residues. CDR3 protein: CASTLSRDRGNSPLHF. CDR3 nucleotides: TGTGCCAGTACCCTCAGTCGGGACAGAGGGAATTCACCCCTCCACTTT.

J is TRBJ2-2 and V is TRBV7-8; tentative D call: TRBD2 (6 bases). The V and J ends lost 9 bases and 5 bases respectively, with 13 bases between them. Germline CDR1 SGHVS, CDR2 FQNEAQ. This CDR3 region has 13 residues. CDR3 in amino acids: CASPAGGTGELFF. CDR3 nucleotide sequence: TGTGCCAGTCCAGCCGGGGGAACCGGGGAGCTGTTTTTT.